The entry below describes one T cell receptor (beta chain). Its specificity is not known. Expressed TCRB transcripts got sequenced, as all isolated RNA was reverse transcribed. Profiling relied on immunoSEQ multiplex PCR, and the TCRdb table lists in-frame clones only, not all of them. Found here are more than 300,000 clones, less than 9.5% of them singletons; the top ten hold more than 0.4%. The data were obtained in a study of beta chain features in type 1 diabetes. Study results and caveats: Relative to healthy donors, patients appeared to have naive, central memory and Treg TCRB repertoires that were more similar. A pattern of fewer insertions and more deletions at VDJ junctions was seen in type 1 diabetes patients.

Germline trimming cut 5 bases from V and 0 bases from J; bases unmatched to any gene: 13. The CDR3 is 18 amino acids. The germline CDR1 and CDR2 sequences are SGHDT and YYEEEE. The rearrangement uses TRBV5-6 and TRBJ1-3, with 8 positions matching TRBD1. This clonotype was obtained from a woman aged 18 to 35 in good health. The sequencing input was central memory CD4+ T cells from blood. The CDR3 bases are TGTGCCAGCAGTTCCAGGGGGCTCCTAGATAGCTCTGGAAACACCATATATTTT. Encoded protein: CASSSRGLLDSSGNTIYF.